Following are 5 T cell receptor beta chains from one sample sequenced in a study of STAT3 mutations in large granular lymphocyte leukemia. Study conclusions and caveats: Every T-LGLL patient had at least one immunodominant TCRbeta clonotype.

Which antigens these TCRs recognize remains unknown. Sequencing used immunoSEQ multiplex PCR; TCRdb keeps in-frame clones, though not all of them. The repertoire includes roughly 10,000 clones, 80% to 95% of them detected once, and around three fifths sits in the top ten. Sequencing input: peripheral blood mononuclear cells. Receptors originate from a man aged 55 to 69 with T-cell large granular lymphocyte leukemia. Some clones in this sample may be carry-over from other donors' samples.

CDR3 DNA: TGTGCCAGCAGCGTCGGACACAACACTGAAGCTTTCTTT. Translating gives CASSVGHNTEAFF. This chain joins TRBV7-3 and TRBJ1-1; D may be TRBD1 (5 bases). This CDR3 region has 13 residues. Germline CDR1 and CDR2: SGHTA and FQGTGA. The V end was cut by 5 bases, the J end by 2 bases, with 9 bases between.

This clone was detected once. The V and J genes are TRBV7-8 and TRBJ2-7, with D uncertain. Between the trimmed V and J ends, which lost 4 bases and 2 bases, there was a span of 21 bases. Germline CDR1 SGHVS, CDR2 FQNEAQ. The CDR3 runs to 17 residues. CDR3 residues: CASSSSPPGTLPYEQYF. The CDR3 nucleotides are TGTGCCAGCAGCTCTTCCCCGCCGGGCACCTTACCCTACGAGCAGTACTTC.

The V and J genes are TRBV6-1 and TRBJ2-5; D may correspond to TRBD1 or TRBD2 (5 bases each). There are 14 residues in the CDR3. With 2 bases removed from V and 6 bases from J, the gap between germline ends came to 13 bases. Germline lookup yields CDR1 MNHNS and CDR2 SASEGT. The CDR3 spells CASSELGTVKTQYF. Here the CDR3 DNA reads TGTGCCAGCAGTGAACTGGGGACCGTGAAGACCCAGTACTTC.

This chain uses TRBV25-1 with TRBJ2-3; the D is unclear. The CDR3 spans 14 residues. Per germline, CDR1 MGHDK and CDR2 SYGVNS. The V end was cut by 5 bases, the J end by 5 bases, with 14 bases between. CDR3 in amino acids: CASSPQYAGDTQYF. CDR3 coding DNA: TGTGCCAGCAGTCCCCAATACGCAGGAGATACGCAGTATTTT.

The chain is built from TRBV5-1 and TRBJ2-1, with D tentatively TRBD1 or TRBD2 (5 bases each). CDR1 is SGHRS, CDR2 YFSETQ, per germline. The CDR3 runs to 14 residues. V lost 4 bases and J 8 bases, leaving 16 bases between the germline ends. CDR3 loop: CASSPEGRAHEQFF. CDR3 nucleotide sequence: TGCGCCAGCAGCCCCGAGGGCAGGGCCCATGAGCAGTTCTTC.